A selection of T cell receptor beta chains follows, all from one sample in a study of OX40 agonist ivuxolimab in advanced cancers. Produced via immunoSEQ multiplex PCR; TCRdb's table is partial and in-frame only. This sample has tens of thousands of clones, with 85% to 95% found just once. Source: CD4+ or CD8+ T cells sorted from blood, taken in a trial of the OX40 agonist ivuxolimab. All receptors derive from an adult with an advanced solid tumor such as melanoma, head and neck, liver or kidney cancer. The CDR3 runs from the conserved cysteine through the conserved F or W. Fields, in order: J gene, clone size, D gene, V gene, CDR3 DNA, CDR3 protein. D genes are given only for firm matches. Not all rows give a size; the values are once, few, many and, for expanded clones, a class.

TRBJ2-7,NA,TRBD2,TRBV28,TGTGCCAGCACGGAGCGGGGGACTACAAACTACGAGCAGTACTTC,CASTERGTTNYEQYF
TRBJ1-2,once,NA,TRBV28,TGTGCCAGCCAAATCGGACTCTCCTATGGCTACACCTTC,CASQIGLSYGYTF
TRBJ2-7,NA,NA,TRBV28,TGTGCCAGCATTGACCCCAGCCCCGGGACTTACGAGCAGTACTTC,CASIDPSPGTYEQYF
TRBJ1-1,NA,NA,TRBV6-5,TGTGCCAGCAGTGGGACGACAGGTTTATACACTGAAGCTTTCTTT,CASSGTTGLYTEAFF
TRBJ2-1,NA,NA,TRBV6-5,TGTGCCAGCAGTTACTCGAGGGGTACGGTCGATGAGCAGTTCTTC,CASSYSRGTVDEQFF
TRBJ2-2,NA,TRBD1,TRBV30,TGTGCCTGGAGTGTCGGGGACAGGAACACCGGGGAGCTGTTTTTT,CAWSVGDRNTGELFF
TRBJ2-5,NA,TRBD1,TRBV18,TGTGCCAGCTCACCATCCCGGGACAGTCAAGAGACCCAGTACTTC,CASSPSRDSQETQYF
TRBJ2-3,NA,TRBD2,TRBV27,TGTGCCAGCGCCTCGTTGGCTAGCGGGAGAGATACGCAGTATTTT,CASASLASGRDTQYF
TRBJ2-5,NA,TRBD2,TRBV2,TGTGCCAGCAGTTACTCCGGCGGGAGGGATCTGGAGACCCAGTACTTC,CASSYSGGRDLETQYF
TRBJ2-7,NA,NA,TRBV6-1,TGTGCCAGCAGCCCCTATACAGGGACCTACGAGCAGTACTTC,CASSPYTGTYEQYF
TRBJ2-6,once,NA,TRBV5-1,TGCGCCAGCAGCTTGTGGGGGACTTTTACCTCTGGGGCCAACGTCCTGACTTTC,CASSLWGTFTSGANVLTF
TRBJ1-6,NA,NA,TRBV6-6,TGTGCCAGCAGTTACTCGGGGGGGGACTCACCCCTCCACTTT,CASSYSGGDSPLHF
TRBJ2-7,NA,TRBD2,TRBV19,TGTGCCAGTAGTGCCGGGACTAGCGGGTTACCCTACGAGCAGTACTTC,CASSAGTSGLPYEQYF
TRBJ2-1,NA,TRBD2,TRBV7-9,TGTGCCAGCAGCACAAGACTAGCGGGGACAACCTCGAATGAGCAGTTCTTC,CASSTRLAGTTSNEQFF
TRBJ1-1,few,NA,TRBV6-5,TGTGCCAGCAGTTACTCGGGCGGGACCGAAGCTTTCTTT,CASSYSGGTEAFF
TRBJ2-1,NA,TRBD2,TRBV30,TGTGCCTGGAGCAGAGCGGGAGCCTTATACAATGAGCAGTTCTTC,CAWSRAGALYNEQFF
TRBJ2-1,NA,NA,TRBV5-1,TGCGCCAGCAGCTTGGTTTTGGGGCCGAATGAGCAGTTCTTC,CASSLVLGPNEQFF
TRBJ2-5,NA,TRBD2,TRBV27,TGTGCCAGCAGTTTAAACCCTAGCGGGAGAAGGGAGACCCAGTACTTC,CASSLNPSGRRETQYF
TRBJ2-7,NA,NA,TRBV18,TGTGCCAGCTCACCACCTCTTCTTTCCTCCTACGAGCAGTACTTC,CASSPPLLSSYEQYF
TRBJ1-2,NA,NA,TRBV11-2,TGTGCCAGCACCCCCTCGGCGCTTGGCTACACCTTC,CASTPSALGYTF
TRBJ1-5,NA,NA,TRBV10-3,TGTGCCACCAACCAACCGGGACACCTTAATAGCAATCAGCCCCAGCATTTT,CATNQPGHLNSNQPQHF
TRBJ2-1,NA,TRBD2,TRBV19,TGTGCCAGTAGTATTTTAGCGGGGGTTGCCTACAATGAGCAGTTCTTC,CASSILAGVAYNEQFF
TRBJ2-3,NA,NA,TRBV27,TGTGCCAGCAGTTCCCTCCTATCTACCCGAACAGATACGCAGTATTTT,CASSSLLSTRTDTQYF
TRBJ1-4,NA,NA,TRBV7-2,TGTGCCAGCAGCTTACTCTCTGAAAAACTGTTTTTT,CASSLLSEKLFF
TRBJ2-1,NA,TRBD1,TRBV7-6,TGTGCCAGCAGCCGTTTCCAGGGGGCGAACTACAATGAGCAGTTCTTC,CASSRFQGANYNEQFF
TRBJ2-1,NA,NA,TRBV18,TGTGCCAGCTCACCACTGGAGAAGGCCTACAATGAGCAGTTCTTC,CASSPLEKAYNEQFF
TRBJ2-5,NA,TRBD1,TRBV2,TGTGCCAGCAGTCAAGACAGGGGTTTCGGAGAGACCCAGTACTTC,CASSQDRGFGETQYF
TRBJ2-1,NA,NA,TRBV7-6,TGTGCCAGCAGCTTAGAAACAGGGATTGAGCAGTTCTTC,CASSLETGIEQFF
TRBJ1-2,NA,NA,TRBV10-3,TGTGCCATCAGTGCTGGGGTAAACTATGGCTACACCTTC,CAISAGVNYGYTF
TRBJ2-5,NA,NA,TRBV10-3,TGTGCCATCAGTGCGGAACAGAGTTATCAAGAGACCCAGTACTTC,CAISAEQSYQETQYF
TRBJ2-3,NA,TRBD2,TRBV11-3,TGTGCCAGCGCCTCCGGGACTAGCGGGGGGGCCGGAGATACGCAGTATTTT,CASASGTSGGAGDTQYF
TRBJ2-3,NA,NA,TRBV7-8,TGTGCCAGCAGCTTTGCTGACGGGACAGATACGCAGTATTTT,CASSFADGTDTQYF
TRBJ2-2,NA,TRBD2,TRBV30,TGTGCCTGCCAAGTACTAGCGGGGGGCACCGGGGAGCTGTTTTTT,CACQVLAGGTGELFF
TRBJ2-2,NA,TRBD2,TRBV4-3,TGCGCCAGCAGCCAAGAGGCTAGCGGGAGAACCGGGGAGCTGTTTTTT,CASSQEASGRTGELFF
TRBJ1-1,NA,NA,TRBV27,TGTGCCAGCAAATTGGGGGTTTCCACTGAAGCTTTCTTT,CASKLGVSTEAFF
TRBJ2-7,NA,NA,TRBV15,TGTGCCACCAGCAGTCTAGTAGGACCCTCCTACGAGCAGTACTTC,CATSSLVGPSYEQYF
TRBJ1-3,NA,TRBD1,TRBV13,TGTGCCAGCAGCTTAGCGGGACAGGGTGCTGGAAACACCATATATTTT,CASSLAGQGAGNTIYF
TRBJ2-1,NA,NA,TRBV28,TGTGCCAGCAGCCAGGGGGGCACTTACAATGAGCAGTTCTTC,CASSQGGTYNEQFF
TRBJ2-2,NA,TRBD1,TRBV11-3,TGTGCCAGCAGCCCACACTCCGGGACAGGGGACACCGGGGAGCTGTTTTTT,CASSPHSGTGDTGELFF
TRBJ2-1,once,TRBD1,TRBV5-6,TGTGCCAGCAGCAGGGACAGCCTCAATGAGCAGTTCTTC,CASSRDSLNEQFF
TRBJ2-2,NA,NA,TRBV4-3,TGCGCCAGCAGCCAGAGTCCGACGAACACCGGGGAGCTGTTTTTT,CASSQSPTNTGELFF
TRBJ1-1,NA,NA,TRBV7-3,TGTGCCAGCAGCAAAGGAGGGTACACTGAAGCTTTCTTT,CASSKGGYTEAFF